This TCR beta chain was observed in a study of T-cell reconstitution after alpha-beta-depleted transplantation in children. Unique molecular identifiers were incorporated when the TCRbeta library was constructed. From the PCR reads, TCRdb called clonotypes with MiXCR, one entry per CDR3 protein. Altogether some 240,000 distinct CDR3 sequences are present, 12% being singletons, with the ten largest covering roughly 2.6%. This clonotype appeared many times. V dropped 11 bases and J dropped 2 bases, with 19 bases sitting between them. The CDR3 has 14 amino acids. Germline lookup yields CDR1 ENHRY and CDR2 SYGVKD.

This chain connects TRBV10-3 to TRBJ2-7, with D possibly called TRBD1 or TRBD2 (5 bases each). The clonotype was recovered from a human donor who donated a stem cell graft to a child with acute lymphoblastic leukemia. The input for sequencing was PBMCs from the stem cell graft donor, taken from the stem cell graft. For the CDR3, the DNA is TGTGCCTCGAGGCCGGGACCCAAACCCTACGAGCAGTACTTC. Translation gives CASRPGPKPYEQYF.